Presented here are 5 T cell receptor beta chains from one specimen sequenced in a study of vaccination effects on CD4 cells after COVID-19. Antigen specificity for these receptors is unknown. TCRdb's table, derived via immunoSEQ multiplex PCR, lists solely in-frame clones and lacks some. The sample has 65,000 to 95,000 clones; 77% are singletons. Prior to sequencing, the ViraFEST assay stimulated PBMC with viral peptide pools, which expanded the antigen-specific CD4+ T cells. Cultured cells yielded isolated CD4+ T cells after approximately nine days. Either the mRNA-1273 or the BNT162b2 vaccine was given to participants as two doses. The sequences come from CD4+ T cells from PBMCs cultured with HCoV-OC43 spike peptides, collected after COVID-19 vaccination. Described subset: HCoV-OC43 spike overlapping peptide pool stimulation. The receptors were gathered from a human donor who received a COVID-19 vaccine.

The chain couples TRBV7-9 to TRBJ2-1; TRBD1 matches at 8 bases. Trimming took 5 bases from V and 2 from J; bases not matched to a gene: 5. The length of the CDR3 is 15 residues. Per germline, CDR1 SEHNR and CDR2 FQNEAQ (reference sequence). CDR3 region: CASSPGQGTYNEQFF. The CDR3 coding sequence is TGTGCCAGCAGCCCCGGACAGGGAACCTACAATGAGCAGTTCTTC. Supplemented by reference TRBV7-9 and TRBJ2-1, the full variable domain reads DTGVSQNPRHKITKRGQNVTFRCDPISEHNRLYWYRQTLGQGPEFLTYFQNEAQLEKSRLLSDRFSAERPKGSFSTLEIQRTEQGDSAMYLCASSPGQGTYNEQFFGPGTRLTVL.

The chain links TRBV24-1 to TRBJ2-3; TRBD2 aligns across 12 bases. This CDR3 has 17 amino acids. Germline V CDR1 and CDR2: KGHDR, SFDVKD. V shed 2 bases, J shed 7 bases, and the junction held 9 bases outside the gene matches. DNA of the CDR3: TGTGCCACCAGTGATTCCGAGACTAGCGGGGGTCGGTATACGCAGTATTTT. Translated: CATSDSETSGGRYTQYF.

V and J are TRBV7-3 and TRBJ2-2; D may be TRBD1 (5 bases). This CDR3 has 14 residues. Per germline, CDR1 SGHTA and CDR2 FQGTGA. Trimming removed 6 bases from V and 1 base from J, with 9 bases in between. CDR3 nucleotide sequence: TGTGCCAGCAGACCGACAGAGAACACCGGGGAGCTGTTTTTT. This encodes CASRPTENTGELFF.

A note on this clone: At one end, the junction sequence differs from germline, possibly due to a read error. The rearrangement uses TRBV7-2 and TRBJ2-1; 8 bases agree with TRBD2. Germline CDR1 is SGHTA and CDR2 is FQGNSA. CDR3 length: 15 residues. In DNA, the CDR3 is TGTGCCAGCAGCCTAGCGGGTAGTCGCTACAATGAGCAGTTCTTC. It translates to CASSLAGSRYNEQFF. Variable domain in full (rest from reference TRBV7-2 and TRBJ2-1): GAGVSQSPSNKVTEKGKDVELRCDPISGHTALYWYRQSLGQGLEFLIYFQGNSAPDKSGLPSDRFSAERTGGSVSTLTIQRTQQEDSAVYLCASSLAGSRYNEQFFGPGTRLTVL.

The chain uses TRBV19 and TRBJ2-6; tentatively, D is TRBD2 (5 bases). V was pared by 7 bases and J by 0 bases, with 7 bases between. Per the germline V gene, CDR1 is LNHDA and CDR2 is SQIVND (reference sequence). The CDR3 spans 14 residues. CDR3 in DNA: TGTGCCAGTAATGACTACTCTGGGGCCAACGTCCTGACTTTC. Protein sequence: CASNDYSGANVLTF.